The clone carrying this TCR beta chain was seen many times. Its antigen is not known. This sample was included in a study of early T cells in non-severe SARS-CoV-2 infection. General study results and limits: Matching with VDJdb favored anti-spike CD8 responses (missing private and CD4 specificities).

This CDR3 has 14 amino acids. V was trimmed by 8 bases and J by 3 bases, leaving 17 bases between them. CDR1 is SEHNR, CDR2 FQNEAQ, per germline (reference sequence). Molecules of cDNA were individually given unique molecular identifiers that were attached to them. TCRdb itself ran the 5' RACE reads through MiXCR, one entry per CDR3 protein. The table lists some 91,000 distinct CDR3 sequences, under 15% of them singletons. The source is an adult who was a healthcare worker with PCR-confirmed SARS-CoV-2 infection or an uninfected control (not recorded which). Sequenced sample: whole blood. The chain links TRBV7-9 to TRBJ2-7; TRBD2 might be the D (5 bases). The CDR3 here is CASLPGSGNYEQYF. The CDR3 nucleotides are TGTGCCAGCCTCCCGGGATCCGGGAACTACGAGCAGTACTTC.